This T cell receptor beta chain was sequenced for a study of identical twins. Study-level findings and limits: Researchers reported weaker excess twin sharing in beta out-of-frame sequences. Zero-insertion findings could be partly confounded by invariant cells (MAIT and iNKT cells).

Each CDR3 protein gets one entry after TCRdb re-called the 5' RACE reads with MiXCR. The data contain 200,000 to 250,000 distinct CDR3 sequences, roughly 7.1% of them singletons. At least ten counts were recorded for this clonotype. Its specificity is unknown. The same specimen was also included in a second study, on T cells expressing NK-cell markers. As that report states: Among eight sequenced donors, seven carried HCMV seropositivity while one was seronegative.

Sequencing input: CD8+ T cells sorted from blood. The sequence was collected from a woman aged 18-29 years in good health.

CDR3 sequence: CSVQGTSGSDEQFF. In DNA, the CDR3 is TGCAGCGTACAGGGGACTAGCGGGTCGGATGAGCAGTTCTTC. The chain employs TRBV29-1 and TRBJ2-1; 12 positions agree with TRBD2. With V trimmed by 6 bases and J by 8 bases, 8 bases remained unmatched. Germline V gene lookup returns CDR1 SQVTM and CDR2 ANQGSEA. There are 14 residues in the CDR3.